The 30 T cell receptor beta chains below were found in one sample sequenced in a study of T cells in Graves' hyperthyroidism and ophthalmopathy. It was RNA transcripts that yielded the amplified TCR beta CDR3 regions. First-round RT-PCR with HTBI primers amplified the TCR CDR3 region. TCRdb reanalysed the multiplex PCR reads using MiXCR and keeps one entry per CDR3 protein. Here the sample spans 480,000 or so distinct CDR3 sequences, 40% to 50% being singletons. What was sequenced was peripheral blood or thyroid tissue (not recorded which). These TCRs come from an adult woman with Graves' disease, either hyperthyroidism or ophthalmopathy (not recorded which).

CDR3 nucleotide sequence: TGCAGTGCTAGATCGGGACAGGGAGATCGGGAGACCCAGTACTTC. This codes for CSARSGQGDRETQYF. The chain uses TRBV20-1 and TRBJ2-5, with 9 nucleotides matching TRBD1. This CDR3 is built from 15 residues. Germline V gene sequence: CDR1 DFQATT, CDR2 SNEGSKA (reference sequence). V lost 2 bases to trimming and J lost 5 bases; unmatched junction nucleotides: 9.

DNA of the CDR3: TGTGCCAGCACCAGGGTTATCTCGTACGAGCAGTACTTC. As protein: CASTRVISYEQYF. The V and J genes are TRBV7-7 and TRBJ2-7; maybe TRBD1 (5 bases). Germline assignment: CDR1 SSHAT and CDR2 FNYEAQ (reference sequence). The CDR3 sequence is 13 residues long. The ends were cut back, 7 bases at V and 4 bases at J, with 14 bases in the middle.

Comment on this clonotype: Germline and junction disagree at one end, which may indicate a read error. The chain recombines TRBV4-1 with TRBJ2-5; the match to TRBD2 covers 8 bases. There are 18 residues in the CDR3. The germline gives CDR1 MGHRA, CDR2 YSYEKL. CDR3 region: CASSQVVAGTGPQEAQYF. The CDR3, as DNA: TGCGCCAGCAGCCAAGTGGTAGCGGGGACCGGACCTCAAGAGGCCCAGTACTTC.

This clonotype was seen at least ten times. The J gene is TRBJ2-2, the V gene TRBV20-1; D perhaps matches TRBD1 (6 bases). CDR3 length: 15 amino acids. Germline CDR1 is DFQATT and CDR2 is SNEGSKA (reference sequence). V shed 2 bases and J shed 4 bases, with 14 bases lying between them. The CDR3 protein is CSARPTGIGTGELFF. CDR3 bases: TGCAGTGCTAGACCAACAGGGATCGGCACCGGGGAGCTGTTTTTT.

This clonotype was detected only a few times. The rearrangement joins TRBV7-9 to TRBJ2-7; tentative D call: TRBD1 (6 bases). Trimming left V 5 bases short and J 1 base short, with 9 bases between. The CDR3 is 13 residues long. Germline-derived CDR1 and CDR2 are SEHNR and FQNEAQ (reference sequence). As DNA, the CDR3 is TGTGCCAGCAGCCAAGACAGGTCCTACGAGCAGTACTTC. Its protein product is CASSQDRSYEQYF.

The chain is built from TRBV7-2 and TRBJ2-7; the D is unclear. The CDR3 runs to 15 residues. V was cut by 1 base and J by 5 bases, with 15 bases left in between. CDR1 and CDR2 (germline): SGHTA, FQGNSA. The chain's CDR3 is CASSLGDSPFDEQYF. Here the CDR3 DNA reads TGTGCCAGCAGCTTAGGGGATAGCCCGTTTGACGAGCAGTACTTC.

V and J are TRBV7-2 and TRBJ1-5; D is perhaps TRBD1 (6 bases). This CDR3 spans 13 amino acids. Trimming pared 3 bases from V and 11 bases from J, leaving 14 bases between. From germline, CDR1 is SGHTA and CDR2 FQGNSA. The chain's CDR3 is CASSFGQRETQHF. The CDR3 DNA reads TGTGCCAGCAGCTTTGGACAGCGGGAGACCCAGCATTTT. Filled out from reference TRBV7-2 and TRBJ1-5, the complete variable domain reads GAGVSQSPSNKVTEKGKDVELRCDPISGHTALYWYRQSLGQGLEFLIYFQGNSAPDKSGLPSDRFSAERTGGSVSTLTIQRTQQEDSAVYLCASSFGQRETQHFGDGTRLSIL.

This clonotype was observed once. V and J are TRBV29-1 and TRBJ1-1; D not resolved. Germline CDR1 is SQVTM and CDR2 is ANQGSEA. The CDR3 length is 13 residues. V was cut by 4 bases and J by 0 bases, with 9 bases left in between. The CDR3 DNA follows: TGCAGCGTTGTACCACAAGTGAACACTGAAGCTTTCTTT. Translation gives CSVVPQVNTEAFF.

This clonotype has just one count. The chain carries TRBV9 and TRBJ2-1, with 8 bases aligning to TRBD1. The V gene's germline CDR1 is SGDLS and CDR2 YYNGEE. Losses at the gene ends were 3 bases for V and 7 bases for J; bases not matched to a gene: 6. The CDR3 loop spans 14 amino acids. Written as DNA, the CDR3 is TGTGCCAGCAGCGATGGACAGGGAAGGAATGAGCAGTTCTTC. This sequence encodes CASSDGQGRNEQFF.

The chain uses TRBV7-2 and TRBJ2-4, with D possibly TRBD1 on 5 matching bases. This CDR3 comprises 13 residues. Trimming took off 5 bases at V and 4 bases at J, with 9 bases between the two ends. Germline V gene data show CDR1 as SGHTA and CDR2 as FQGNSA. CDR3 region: CASSARQKNIQYF. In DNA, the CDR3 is TGTGCCAGCAGCGCACGACAGAAAAACATTCAGTACTTC.

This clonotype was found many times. The CDR3 region has the DNA TGTGCCAGCAGCTTCTCGGTGGATGGAAACACCATATATTTT. Its translation is CASSFSVDGNTIYF. The rearrangement uses TRBV7-9 and TRBJ1-3; D remains ambiguous. The CDR3 loop spans 14 amino acids. The germline V and J ends were trimmed by 3 bases and 3 bases, with 9 bases remaining between them. Germline CDR1 and CDR2: SEHNR and FQNEAQ (reference sequence).

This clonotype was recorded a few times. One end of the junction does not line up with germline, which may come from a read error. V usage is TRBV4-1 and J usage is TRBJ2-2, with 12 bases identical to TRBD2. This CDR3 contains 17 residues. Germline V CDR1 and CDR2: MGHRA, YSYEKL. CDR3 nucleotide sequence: TGTGCTAGCAGCGCCCGACTAGCGGGAGAGAGCACCGGGGAGCTGTTTTTT. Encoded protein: CASSARLAGESTGELFF.

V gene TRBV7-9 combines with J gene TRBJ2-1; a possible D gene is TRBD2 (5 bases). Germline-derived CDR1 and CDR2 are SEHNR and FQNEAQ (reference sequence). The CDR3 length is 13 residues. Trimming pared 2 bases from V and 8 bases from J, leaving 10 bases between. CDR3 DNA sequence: TGTGCCAGCAGCTTAATGGGGAGCGATGAGCAGTTCTTC. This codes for CASSLMGSDEQFF.

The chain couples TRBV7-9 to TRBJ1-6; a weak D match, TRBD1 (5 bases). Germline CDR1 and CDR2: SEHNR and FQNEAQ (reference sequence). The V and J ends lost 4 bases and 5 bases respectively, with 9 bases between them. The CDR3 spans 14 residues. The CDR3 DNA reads TGTGCCAGCAGCTATCAGGGACATAATTCACCCCTCCACTTT. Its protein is CASSYQGHNSPLHF.

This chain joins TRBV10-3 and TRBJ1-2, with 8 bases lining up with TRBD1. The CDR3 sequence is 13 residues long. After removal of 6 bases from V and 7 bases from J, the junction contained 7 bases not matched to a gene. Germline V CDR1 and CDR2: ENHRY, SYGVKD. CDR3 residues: CAIRGGQGGGYTF. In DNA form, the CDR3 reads TGTGCCATCAGGGGAGGACAGGGCGGTGGCTACACCTTC.

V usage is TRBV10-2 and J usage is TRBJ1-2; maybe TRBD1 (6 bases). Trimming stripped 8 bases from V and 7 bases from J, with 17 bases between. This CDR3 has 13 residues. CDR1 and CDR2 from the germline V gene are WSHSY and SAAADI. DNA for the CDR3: TGCGCCAGCCGGAAAGGGGGGAACGCTGGCTACACCTTC. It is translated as CASRKGGNAGYTF.

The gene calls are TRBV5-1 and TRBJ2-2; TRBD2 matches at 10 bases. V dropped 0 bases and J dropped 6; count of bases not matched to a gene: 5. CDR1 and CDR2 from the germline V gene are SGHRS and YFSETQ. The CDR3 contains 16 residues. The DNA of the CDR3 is TGCGCCAGCAGCTTGGGGGCTAGCGGGAGTGCCGGGGAGCTGTTTTTT. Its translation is CASSLGASGSAGELFF.

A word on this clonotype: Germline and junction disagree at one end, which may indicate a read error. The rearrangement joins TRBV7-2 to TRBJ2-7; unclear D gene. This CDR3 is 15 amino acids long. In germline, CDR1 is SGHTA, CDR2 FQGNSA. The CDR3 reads CASSQDQDGLGEQYF. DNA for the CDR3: TGCGCCAGCAGCCAAGATCAGGACGGCTTGGGGGAGCAGTACTTC.

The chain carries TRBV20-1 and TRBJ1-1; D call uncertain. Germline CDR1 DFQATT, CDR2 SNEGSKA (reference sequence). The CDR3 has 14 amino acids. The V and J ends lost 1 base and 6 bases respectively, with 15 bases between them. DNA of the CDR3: TGCAGTGCTAGAGCCCCGTGGAAGGACGCTGAAGCTTTCTTT. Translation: CSARAPWKDAEAFF.

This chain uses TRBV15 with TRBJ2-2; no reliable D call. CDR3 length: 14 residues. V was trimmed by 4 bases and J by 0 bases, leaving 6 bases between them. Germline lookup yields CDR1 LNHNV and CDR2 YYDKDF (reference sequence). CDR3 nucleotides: TGTGCCACCAGCACCATCGCGAACACCGGGGAGCTGTTTTTT. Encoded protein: CATSTIANTGELFF.

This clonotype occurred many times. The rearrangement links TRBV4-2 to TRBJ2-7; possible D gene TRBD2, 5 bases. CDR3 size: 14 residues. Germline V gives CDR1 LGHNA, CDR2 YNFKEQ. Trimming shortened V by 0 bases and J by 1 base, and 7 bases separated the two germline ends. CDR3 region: CASSQDRRSYEQYF. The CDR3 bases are TGTGCCAGCAGCCAAGATAGGAGGTCCTACGAGCAGTACTTC.

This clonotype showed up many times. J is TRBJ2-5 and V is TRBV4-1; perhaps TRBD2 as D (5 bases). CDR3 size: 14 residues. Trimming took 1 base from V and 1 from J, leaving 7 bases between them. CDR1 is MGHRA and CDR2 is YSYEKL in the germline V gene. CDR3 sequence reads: CASSQGTLQETQYF. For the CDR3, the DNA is TGCGCCAGCAGCCAAGGGACTCTCCAAGAGACCCAGTACTTC.

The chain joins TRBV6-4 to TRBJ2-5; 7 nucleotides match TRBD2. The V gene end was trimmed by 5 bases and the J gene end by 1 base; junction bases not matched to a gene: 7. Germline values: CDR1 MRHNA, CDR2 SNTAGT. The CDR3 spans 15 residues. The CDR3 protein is CASSLTGGSQETQYF. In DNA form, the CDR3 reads TGTGCCAGCAGTCTGACGGGGGGTTCCCAAGAGACCCAGTACTTC.

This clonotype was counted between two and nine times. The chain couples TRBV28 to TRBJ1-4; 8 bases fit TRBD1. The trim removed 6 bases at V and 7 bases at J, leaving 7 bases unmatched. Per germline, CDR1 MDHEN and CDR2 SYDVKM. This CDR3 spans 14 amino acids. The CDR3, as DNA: TGTGCCAGCAGCTCGACAGGGGAAGGTGAAAAACTGTTTTTT. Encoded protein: CASSSTGEGEKLFF.

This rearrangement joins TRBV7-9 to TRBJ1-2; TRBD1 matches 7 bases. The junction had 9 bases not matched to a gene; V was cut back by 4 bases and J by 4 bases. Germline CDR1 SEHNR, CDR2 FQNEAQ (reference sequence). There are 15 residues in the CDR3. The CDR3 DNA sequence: TGTGCCAGCAGCTCCCTACAGGGGTTGAGCTATGGCTACACCTTC. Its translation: CASSSLQGLSYGYTF.

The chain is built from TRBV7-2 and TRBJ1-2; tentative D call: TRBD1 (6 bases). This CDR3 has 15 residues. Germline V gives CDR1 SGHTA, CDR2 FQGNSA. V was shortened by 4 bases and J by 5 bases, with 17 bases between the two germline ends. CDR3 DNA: TGTGCCAGCAGCTCTACAACGACAGGTCCTTATGGCTACACCTTC. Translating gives CASSSTTTGPYGYTF.

The CDR3 region is CASSLDNSRQETQYF. Written as DNA, the CDR3 is TGCGCCAGCAGCTTGGACAACAGCCGCCAAGAGACCCAGTACTTC. This chain joins TRBV5-1 and TRBJ2-5; no clear D gene. The ends were cut back, 0 bases at V and 1 base at J, with 10 bases in the middle. The germline V gene has CDR1 SGHRS and CDR2 YFSETQ. There are 15 residues in the CDR3.

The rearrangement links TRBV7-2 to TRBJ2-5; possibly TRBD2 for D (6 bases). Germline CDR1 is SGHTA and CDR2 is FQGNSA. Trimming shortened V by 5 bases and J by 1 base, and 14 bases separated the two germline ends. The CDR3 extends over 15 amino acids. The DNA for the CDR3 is TGTGCCAGCAGCCCGGCGGGGCCCCTCCAAGAGACCCAGTACTTC. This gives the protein CASSPAGPLQETQYF.

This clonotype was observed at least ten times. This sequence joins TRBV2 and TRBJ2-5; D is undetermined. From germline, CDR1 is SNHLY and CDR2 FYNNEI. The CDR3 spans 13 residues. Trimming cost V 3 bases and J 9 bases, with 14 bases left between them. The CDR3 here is CASSDYTMEPQYF. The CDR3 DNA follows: TGTGCCAGCAGTGATTACACCATGGAGCCCCAGTACTTC.

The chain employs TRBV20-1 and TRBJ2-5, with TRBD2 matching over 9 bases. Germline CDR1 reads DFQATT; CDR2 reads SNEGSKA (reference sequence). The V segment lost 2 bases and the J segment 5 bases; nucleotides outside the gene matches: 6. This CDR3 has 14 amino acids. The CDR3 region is CSARYLAGSETQYF. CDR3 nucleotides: TGCAGTGCTAGATATCTAGCGGGATCGGAGACCCAGTACTTC.